The clone carrying this TCR beta chain was counted ten times or more. The antigen is undetermined. This sample is drawn from a study of T-cell reconstitution after alpha-beta-depleted transplantation in children. Study-wide findings and caveats: By about two months after transplant, alpha-beta T cells reportedly arose from several hundred graft clones that had expanded. Newly generated T cells supplied most T-cell counts and diversity one year post-transplant.

The CDR3 has 11 residues. V dropped 1 base and J dropped 8 bases, with 3 bases sitting between them. Germline lookup yields CDR1 MNHNS and CDR2 SASEGT. Unique molecular identifiers featured in how the TCRbeta library was prepared. TCRdb re-analysed the PCR reads in MiXCR, keeping a single row per CDR3 protein. The table has 60,000 to 100,000 distinct CDR3 sequences, 15% to 20% seen once. This receptor was obtained from a male patient aged 2-15 years who had a stem cell transplant for acute lymphoblastic leukemia, so the T cells may come from the graft donor. The material sequenced was PBMCs, mostly from graft donor cells, taken 360 days after TCRalphabeta/CD19-depleted stem cell transplant. The rearrangement links TRBV6-1 to TRBJ2-1; D remains unclear. CDR3 nucleotides: TGTGCCAGCAGTGAAGGGGATGAGCAGTTCTTC. Protein: CASSEGDEQFF.